Presented here are 14 T cell receptor beta chains from one specimen sequenced in a study of shared clonotypes between healthy human individuals. Produced via immunoSEQ multiplex PCR; TCRdb's table is partial and in-frame only. The sample yields roughly 1 million clones, about 76% seen once. The sample comprised memory CD4+ T cells sorted from blood. Subset described: CD45RA-negative fraction. The receptor set was obtained from a man younger than 35 in good health.

The CDR3 here is CASSAGPSANEKLFF. The CDR3 DNA reads as TGTGCCAGCAGCGCGGGGCCATCGGCTAATGAAAAACTGTTTTTT. V is TRBV5-4 and J is TRBJ1-4, with D maybe TRBD1 (5 bases). CDR1 and CDR2 (germline): SGHNT, YYREEE (reference sequence). Trimming shortened V by 4 bases and J by 3 bases, and 13 bases separated the two germline ends. This CDR3 comprises 15 residues. Full variable domain (remainder filled in from reference TRBV5-4 and TRBJ1-4): ETGVTQSPTHLIKTRGQQVTLRCSSQSGHNTVSWYQQALGQGPQFIFQYYREEENGRGNFPPRFSGLQFPNYSSELNVNALELDDSALYLCASSAGPSANEKLFFGSGTQLSVL.

Concerning this clone: A single base separates this from a much larger clone, so it may be a read error. This same CDR3 is encoded by further DNA sequences in the sample. The chain couples TRBV28 to TRBJ2-7; D gene ambiguous. This CDR3 is 12 amino acids long. The ends were cut back, 2 bases at V and 2 bases at J, with 4 bases in the middle. Germline V gives CDR1 MDHEN, CDR2 SYDVKM. The CDR3 DNA reads as TGTGCCAGCAGTTTAGTCACCTACGAGCAGTACTTC. Its protein product is CASSLVTYEQYF.

This clone was found once. V gene TRBV19 combines with J gene TRBJ2-3; possible D gene TRBD2, 5 bases. CDR3 length: 11 amino acids. CDR1 LNHDA and CDR2 SQIVND come from the germline V gene (reference sequence). V was shortened by 3 bases and J by 11 bases, with 9 bases between the two germline ends. CDR3 region: CASSMRREQYF. DNA for the CDR3: TGTGCCAGTAGTATGCGACGGGAGCAGTATTTT.

This chain connects TRBV7-2 to TRBJ2-5, with 8 bases fitting TRBD1. The CDR3 runs 13 residues. The germline gives CDR1 SGHTA, CDR2 FQGNSA. V shed 6 bases and J 2 bases; nucleotides not matched to a gene: 2. As DNA, the CDR3 is TGTGCCAGCAGGCGGACAGGGCAAGAGACCCAGTACTTC. This encodes CASRRTGQETQYF.

This clone was counted between two and nine times. This chain uses TRBV10-3 with TRBJ2-2; D gene ambiguous. The CDR3 extends over 14 amino acids. CDR1 and CDR2 (germline): ENHRY, SYGVKD. V dropped 5 bases and J dropped 4 bases, with 11 bases sitting between them. The CDR3 protein is CAISPNRATGELFF. The CDR3 DNA follows: TGTGCCATCAGTCCGAACCGAGCCACCGGGGAGCTGTTTTTT.

This clone was found once. The chain uses TRBV5-6 and TRBJ1-6; 10 bases are shared with TRBD1. The CDR3 spans 15 residues. The germline V gene encodes CDR1 SGHDT and CDR2 YYEEEE. V lost 0 bases and J lost 10; bases outside the gene matches: 4. CDR3 DNA: TGTGCCAGCAGCTTGGGGGACAGGGGAGGCTCACCCCTCCACTTT. Translation gives CASSLGDRGGSPLHF. Full variable domain (remainder filled in from reference TRBV5-6 and TRBJ1-6): DAGVTQSPTHLIKTRGQQVTLRCSPKSGHDTVSWYQQALGQGPQFIFQYYEEEERQRGNFPDRFSGHQFPNYSSELNVNALLLGDSALYLCASSLGDRGGSPLHFGNGTRLTVT.

The chain recombines TRBV6-5 with TRBJ1-2; D is perhaps TRBD1 (5 bases). V lost 6 bases to trimming and J lost 4 bases, with 15 bases between them. The CDR3 is made up of 14 amino acids. From germline, CDR1 is MNHEY and CDR2 SVGAGI. The CDR3 sequence is CASRGNRDGYGYTF. CDR3 DNA: TGTGCCAGCAGAGGCAACCGGGACGGCTATGGCTACACCTTC.

The rearrangement uses TRBV7-9 and TRBJ1-2; no definite D call. Germline V lookup: CDR1 SEHNR, CDR2 FQNEAQ (reference sequence). CDR3 length: 12 amino acids. V lost 5 bases, J lost 3 bases, and 7 bases lay in between. The CDR3: CASSPADYGYTF. The CDR3 region has the DNA TGTGCCAGCAGCCCAGCAGACTATGGCTACACCTTC.

This rearrangement joins TRBV27 to TRBJ2-7, with D perhaps given as TRBD1 or TRBD2 (6 bases each). V gave up 0 bases and J gave up 4 bases, with 25 bases separating them. The CDR3 is made up of 19 amino acids. Germline loops: CDR1 MNHEY, CDR2 SMNVEV (reference sequence). The CDR3 DNA reads TGTGCCAGCAGTTTATCTCCCCCGAGGGGAACGGGGGCACCTTACGAGCAGTACTTC. It yields the protein CASSLSPPRGTGAPYEQYF.

The rearrangement joins TRBV28 to TRBJ2-7; 11 nucleotides align to TRBD1. From germline, CDR1 is MDHEN and CDR2 SYDVKM. The CDR3 covers 15 residues. V dropped 2 bases and J dropped 3; count of bases not matched to a gene: 3. The CDR3 here is CASSLAGTGGYEQYF. CDR3 coding DNA: TGTGCCAGCAGTTTAGCCGGGACAGGGGGCTACGAGCAGTACTTC.

This clone was counted many times. This rearrangement joins TRBV19 to TRBJ1-5; a weak D match, TRBD1 (5 bases). The CDR3 spans 14 residues. CDR1 is LNHDA, CDR2 SQIVND, per germline (reference sequence). Trimming stripped 5 bases from V and 7 bases from J, with 15 bases between. CDR3 sequence: CASSQTQGPQPQHF. The DNA of the CDR3 is TGTGCCAGTAGTCAGACCCAGGGACCCCAGCCCCAGCATTTT. Full variable domain (missing parts from reference TRBV19 and TRBJ1-5): DGGITQSPKYLFRKEGQNVTLSCEQNLNHDAMYWYRQDPGQGLRLIYYSQIVNDFQKGDIAEGYSVSREKKESFPLTVTSAQKNPTAFYLCASSQTQGPQPQHFGDGTRLSIL.

V is TRBV7-3 and J is TRBJ2-1; 8 bases are shared with TRBD1. The length of the CDR3 is 11 residues. Germline V gives CDR1 SGHTA, CDR2 FQGTGA. J gave up 13 bases and V 5 bases, and 4 bases lay outside the gene matches. The CDR3: CASSADRAQFF. Written as DNA, the CDR3 is TGTGCCAGCAGCGCGGACAGGGCCCAGTTCTTC.

The rearrangement joins TRBV28 to TRBJ2-2; D may be TRBD2 (7 bases). Germline V lookup: CDR1 MDHEN, CDR2 SYDVKM. The ends were cut back, 11 bases at V and 5 bases at J, with 18 bases in the middle. This CDR3 spans 14 amino acids. The chain's CDR3 is CAAQNGGQTGELFF. The CDR3 coding sequence is TGTGCCGCCCAAAACGGGGGGCAAACCGGGGAGCTGTTTTTT.

The count of this clone is one. The V call is TRBV28, the J call TRBJ1-1, with 9 bases identical to TRBD1. Germline-derived CDR1 and CDR2 are MDHEN and SYDVKM. The CDR3 length is 15 residues. The CDR3: CATNRGQGVNTEAFF. In nucleotides, the CDR3 is TGTGCTACCAACAGGGGGCAAGGGGTGAACACTGAAGCTTTCTTT.